This TCR beta chain originates from a study of blood T cells in healthy people across ages. A second PCR of about 7 to 11 cycles used a sample-barcoded 5' primer and a J-beta primer mix. MiXCR was run by TCRdb on the 5' RACE reads, yielding one entry per CDR3 protein. Altogether over 500,000 distinct CDR3 sequences are present, about 29% being singletons, with the ten largest covering about 3.9%. The same data also went into a second study, on T cells of mothers and their children. As reported in that work: Each child contributed 3.1 million or so TCR beta CDR3 reads, while each mother contributed over 8 million. Thymic selection shapes TCR recombination output in related pairs, and it does so similarly in unrelated pairs.

Sequenced: blood. The TCR was taken from a boy aged 2-15 years in good health.

CDR3 amino acids: CASSLRSSQGARGYTF. The DNA for the CDR3 is TGTGCCAGCAGTCTTCGATCATCTCAGGGGGCGCGGGGCTACACCTTC. The chain carries TRBV12-3 or TRBV12-4 and TRBJ1-2; 8 bases align to TRBD1. V gave up 5 bases and J gave up 8 bases; unmatched junction bases: 16. This CDR3 is built from 16 residues.